This entry lists 9 T cell receptor beta chains sequenced from one sample in a study of OX40 agonist ivuxolimab in advanced cancers. Measured with immunoSEQ multiplex PCR; TCRdb has only the in-frame clones, and not every one. This sample has about 35,000 clones; about 94% occur once, and the top ten carry approximately 22%. This sample comprised CD4+ or CD8+ T cells sorted from blood, obtained in a trial of the OX40 agonist ivuxolimab. The receptor set was obtained from an adult with an advanced solid tumor such as melanoma, head and neck, liver or kidney cancer.

This rearrangement joins TRBV19 to TRBJ2-3; unclear D gene. Germline CDR1 reads LNHDA; CDR2 reads SQIVND (reference sequence). The V end lost 3 bases, the J end lost 0 bases, and 7 bases lay between the germline ends. The CDR3 spans 14 residues. The CDR3 here is CASSIALSTDTQYF. As DNA, the CDR3 is TGTGCCAGTAGTATTGCGCTCAGCACAGATACGCAGTATTTT.

This clone showed up just a few times. This sequence joins TRBV19 and TRBJ2-3, with D unclear. Trimming took off 6 bases at V and 2 bases at J, with 15 bases between the two ends. From germline, CDR1 is LNHDA and CDR2 SQIVND (reference sequence). The CDR3 length is 15 residues. The CDR3 is CASSLEGFFTDTQYF. CDR3 nucleotide sequence: TGTGCCAGTAGCCTTGAAGGATTCTTCACAGATACGCAGTATTTT.

The chain employs TRBV6-5 and TRBJ2-3; D possibly uses TRBD1 or TRBD2 (5 bases each). Trimming left V 7 bases short and J 2 bases short, with 13 bases between. This CDR3 is built from 14 residues. The germline gives CDR1 MNHEY, CDR2 SVGAGI. The CDR3 coding sequence is TGTGCCAGCATGGGGCGAGGGGTCACAGATACGCAGTATTTT. Its translation is CASMGRGVTDTQYF.

The chain uses TRBV4-1 and TRBJ2-7; perhaps D is TRBD1 or TRBD2 (5 bases each). V was clipped by 4 bases and J by 1 base, with 17 bases between them. Germline values: CDR1 MGHRA, CDR2 YSYEKL. The CDR3 covers 16 residues. DNA for the CDR3: TGCGCCAGCAGCCCTGAGGGGTTAAGCGGTTCCTACGAGCAGTACTTC. Its translation is CASSPEGLSGSYEQYF.

The gene calls are TRBV5-6 and TRBJ2-1, with 11 bases fitting TRBD1. The CDR3 is made up of 15 amino acids. Germline CDR1 reads SGHDT; CDR2 reads YYEEEE. The V gene end was trimmed by 4 bases and the J gene end by 7 bases; junction bases not matched to a gene: 7. As DNA, the CDR3 is TGTGCCAGCAGCCCGGACAGGGGGCGCAGAAATGAGCAGTTCTTC. Protein product: CASSPDRGRRNEQFF. Combining the CDR3 with reference TRBV5-6 and TRBJ2-1 gives the whole variable domain DAGVTQSPTHLIKTRGQQVTLRCSPKSGHDTVSWYQQALGQGPQFIFQYYEEEERQRGNFPDRFSGHQFPNYSSELNVNALLLGDSALYLCASSPDRGRRNEQFFGPGTRLTVL.

V and J are TRBV19 and TRBJ1-4, with D tentatively TRBD1 (5 bases). The CDR3 has 13 amino acids. Germline loops: CDR1 LNHDA, CDR2 SQIVND (reference sequence). Deletions cut 9 bases from V and 3 bases from J, with 11 bases between. CDR3: CASGTVANEKLFF. The DNA of the CDR3 is TGTGCCAGCGGGACGGTTGCTAATGAAAAACTGTTTTTT.

This chain uses TRBV5-6 with TRBJ2-7, with D perhaps matching TRBD1 or TRBD2 (5 bases each). Trimming removed 0 bases from V and 3 bases from J, with 7 bases in between. This CDR3 comprises 13 residues. CDR1 is SGHDT, CDR2 YYEEEE, per germline. Here the CDR3 reads CASSLAGSYEQYF. For the CDR3, the DNA is TGTGCCAGCAGCTTGGCAGGGAGCTACGAGCAGTACTTC.

The V gene is TRBV4-1, the J gene TRBJ2-2; D tentatively fits TRBD1 or TRBD2 (6 bases each). Per germline, CDR1 MGHRA and CDR2 YSYEKL. There are 17 residues in the CDR3. With 1 base removed from V and 4 bases from J, the gap between germline ends came to 16 bases. As DNA, the CDR3 is TGCGCCAGCAGCCAAGTCGACAGGAGGGCGAGCACCGGGGAGCTGTTTTTT. It yields the protein CASSQVDRRASTGELFF.

The chain couples TRBV5-6 to TRBJ2-5; D is undetermined. The germline V gene has CDR1 SGHDT and CDR2 YYEEEE. V shed 4 bases and J shed 0 bases, with 7 bases lying between them. The CDR3 runs to 13 residues. This chain's CDR3 is CASSGPNQETQYF. Here the CDR3 DNA reads TGTGCCAGCAGCGGACCGAACCAAGAGACCCAGTACTTC.